The sequence of this T cell receptor beta chain was determined in a study of blood T cell repertoires in COVID-19. Using immunoSEQ multiplex PCR, the repertoire was profiled, and TCRdb retains in-frame clones only, with some absent. Here the sample spans around 210,000 clones, 65% to 90% being singletons. The sequence derives from a human donor in a cohort sampled during active COVID-19. The sample taken for sequencing was peripheral blood.

The CDR3 sequence: CATSDNSDEQFF. The CDR3 DNA follows: TGTGCCACCAGTGACAACTCTGATGAGCAGTTCTTC. The chain combines TRBV24-1 with TRBJ2-1; D remains ambiguous. Germline V gives CDR1 KGHDR, CDR2 SFDVKD. This CDR3 has 12 amino acids. V lost 4 bases and J lost 8, with 8 bases in between.